The 11 T cell receptor beta chains listed next were all sequenced from one sample in a study of blood T cell repertoires in COVID-19. TCRdb's copy holds only in-frame clones and misses some; the assay was immunoSEQ multiplex PCR. The data hold about 210,000 clones, with around 80% observed a single time. Sequenced sample: peripheral blood. These receptors all come from a woman aged 70-85 years with acute or convalescent COVID-19.

A few counts support this clone. V and J are TRBV11-2 and TRBJ1-4; TRBD1 is a possible D gene (5 bases). Per germline, CDR1 SGHAT and CDR2 FQNNGV. Trimming stripped 4 bases from V and 2 bases from J, with 11 bases between. There are 15 residues in the CDR3. CDR3 protein: CASSSSGGTNEKLFF. The CDR3 DNA sequence: TGTGCCAGCAGCTCGAGTGGGGGGACTAATGAAAAACTGTTTTTT. Variable domain in full (rest from reference TRBV11-2 and TRBJ1-4): EAGVAQSPRYKIIEKRQSVAFWCNPISGHATLYWYQQILGQGPKLLIQFQNNGVVDDSQLPKDRFSAERLKGVDSTLKIQPAKLEDSAVYLCASSSSGGTNEKLFFGSGTQLSVL.

This clone was seen a handful of times. This chain connects TRBV7-2 to TRBJ2-3, with 7 bases matching TRBD1. CDR3 length: 12 amino acids. Germline V gives CDR1 SGHTA, CDR2 FQGNSA. The J segment lost 8 bases and the V segment lost 7 bases, leaving 6 bases of the junction unmatched. The CDR3 loop reads CASNQGESTQYF. The CDR3 DNA is TGTGCCAGCAACCAGGGGGAAAGTACGCAGTATTTT.

This rearrangement joins TRBV21-1 to TRBJ1-6; TRBD1, the table's D call, lacks a check against the DNA. TRBV21-1 constitutes a pseudogene. The CDR3 spans 19 residues. For the CDR3, the DNA is TGTGCCAGCAGCCAAACCACAGGGGGACATTTCGTTTATAATTCACCCCTCCACTTT. Protein product: CASSQTTGGHFVYNSPLHF.

The J gene is TRBJ1-3, the V gene TRBV18; D ambiguous. The germline gives CDR1 KGHSH, CDR2 LQKENI. Trimming shortened V by 2 bases and J by 4 bases, and 18 bases separated the two germline ends. This CDR3 has 17 residues. The CDR3 reads CASSPFGSSVSGNTIYF. CDR3 bases: TGTGCCAGCTCACCATTCGGGTCCTCAGTATCCGGAAACACCATATATTTT. The variable domain in full, completed from reference TRBV18 and TRBJ1-3, reads NAGVMQNPRHLVRRRGQEARLRCSPMKGHSHVYWYRQLPEEGLKFMVYLQKENIIDESGMPKERFSAEFPKEGPSILRIQQVVRGDSAAYFCASSPFGSSVSGNTIYFGEGSWLTVV.

On this clone itself: At one end the junction does not follow the germline gene, possibly because of a read error. The chain uses TRBV29-1 and TRBJ2-5, with TRBD1 matching over 7 bases. The CDR3 spans 13 residues. Germline V gene sequence: CDR1 SQVTM, CDR2 ANQGSEA. The CDR3 nucleotides are TGCAGCGTTGAAGGACAGGGCCAAGGGACCCAGTACTTC. Translating it yields CSVEGQGQGTQYF.

The rearrangement joins TRBV5-6 to TRBJ2-6, with 7 bases identical to TRBD1. J lost 0 bases, V lost 5 bases, and 14 bases had no gene match. The length of the CDR3 is 19 residues. Germline V gene lookup returns CDR1 SGHDT and CDR2 YYEEEE. The CDR3 coding sequence is TGTGCCAGCAGTCCCACAGGGGCGAGGGATTTCTCTGGGGCCAACGTCCTGACTTTC. It codes for CASSPTGARDFSGANVLTF.

The chain employs TRBV3-1 (or the pseudogene TRBV3-2) and TRBJ1-6; a possible D gene is TRBD1 (6 bases). CDR3 length: 15 amino acids. The ends were cut back, 4 bases at V and 5 bases at J, with 12 bases in the middle. Germline assignment: CDR1 LGHDT and CDR2 YNNKEL (reference sequence). The CDR3 reads CASSRNPGDNSPLHF. The CDR3, as DNA: TGTGCCAGCAGCCGAAACCCAGGGGATAATTCACCCCTCCACTTT.

The gene calls are TRBV24-1 and TRBJ1-4; 7 bases line up with TRBD1. This CDR3 is built from 18 residues. In germline, CDR1 is KGHDR, CDR2 SFDVKD. The CDR3 here is CASLTARDRGSTNEKLFF. In DNA form, the CDR3 reads TGTGCTTCCCTCACGGCCCGGGACAGAGGGTCAACTAATGAAAAACTGTTTTTT.

The chain is built from TRBV10-3 and TRBJ2-1; 10 nucleotides agree with TRBD1. V trimming: 1 base; J trimming: 14 bases; junction bases outside the gene matches: 5. In germline, CDR1 is ENHRY, CDR2 SYGVKD. The CDR3 has 13 amino acids. The CDR3 nucleotides are TGTGCCATCAGTGAGTGGGACAGGGGTACGAAGTTCTTC. Its protein product is CAISEWDRGTKFF.

This chain links TRBV5-5 with TRBJ2-7; the match to TRBD1 covers 9 bases. The CDR3 is 14 amino acids. The germline V gene encodes CDR1 SGHKS and CDR2 YYEKEE (reference sequence). The V gene end was trimmed by 4 bases and the J gene end by 4 bases; junction bases not matched to a gene: 6. The CDR3, as DNA: TGTGCCAGCAGCCGCTGGACAGGGGATTACGAGCAGTACGTC. Its translation: CASSRWTGDYEQYV.

This clone was observed a handful of times. The chain is built from TRBV5-1 and TRBJ1-6; TRBD1 is a possible D gene (5 bases). The germline V gene has CDR1 SGHRS and CDR2 YFSETQ. The CDR3 is 16 amino acids. Deletions cut 0 bases from V and 10 bases from J, with 17 bases between. The CDR3 here is CASSLDGARAASPLHF. Here the CDR3 DNA reads TGCGCCAGCAGCTTGGATGGTGCCAGGGCTGCATCACCCCTCCACTTT.